This is a list of T cell receptor beta chains from one sample in a study of T cell repertoires in cytomegalovirus infection. In TCRdb, the reads were re-called with MiXCR into one record per CDR3 protein. The sample records 450,000 to 600,000 distinct CDR3 sequences, about 11% being singletons. Sequenced material: PBMCs. All receptors derive from a human donor in good health (CMV status not recorded). Some clones in this sample may be carry-over from other donors' samples. Both conserved end residues are trimmed from each CDR3. D genes are given only for firm matches.

cdr3_aa | d_call | v_call
ASTTTWTAHGAGELF | - | TRBV7-8
ASTNEQY | - | TRBV27
ASSPGRLAKNIQY | - | TRBV3-1
ASRNWDGYT | - | TRBV19
ATSDLSQDSGRSYNEQF | - | TRBV24-1
ASSGAMGPQH | - | TRBV6-5
ASSPGGGQYEQY | TRBD2 | TRBV9
ASSYGRLQPEAF | - | TRBV6-5
ASSRGPEQY | - | TRBV5-1
ASSQVSNGVEAF | - | TRBV3-1
ASSVGPGHGYT | - | TRBV9
ASSFPRGGTDTQY | - | TRBV7-2
ASRKEGYNEQF | - | TRBV7-8
SAPPWTSGSYEQY | TRBD2 | TRBV20-1
ASRVTGNTGELF | - | TRBV7-9
ASSSRKGGVPYEQY | TRBD2 | TRBV5-4
ASSQGKTGDGTEAF | TRBD1 | TRBV4-2
SAGAHYGYT | - | TRBV20-1
ASKGASGSGELF | TRBD2 | TRBV7-2
ASSRQDNQPQH | - | TRBV7-6
ASSLDREVHQPQH | - | TRBV7-2
ASSLVRRTGELF | - | TRBV11-1
ASSIESRDYGYT | - | TRBV19
ASRDEGAGELF | - | TRBV2
ASSQSMGQGDYEQY | TRBD1 | TRBV4-1
ATARDRDQPQH | - | TRBV2
ASSVRQLNEKLF | - | TRBV19
ASSQVGLATTDTQY | TRBD2 | TRBV14
SARDRTSGSYEQY | TRBD2 | TRBV20-1
SASQREGLTDTQY | TRBD2 | TRBV20-1
ASRGASGTSTDTQY | - | TRBV28
ASSHLGPTYNEQF | - | TRBV14
ASSLEFGGSRTGELF | - | TRBV5-1
SARETGQPIGYT | TRBD1 | TRBV20-1
ASSLEVGEAF | - | TRBV12-3/TRBV12-4
ASSLGYTIY | - | TRBV7-3
SVRGSNTGELF | - | TRBV29-1
ASSSPGGRGTEAF | - | TRBV28
ASGLNRERDSYNEQF | - | TRBV12-5
ASSFGRIYGYT | - | TRBV12-3/TRBV12-4
ASSLLAGVWEQF | TRBD2 | TRBV28
SARPHGQGSEKLF | TRBD1 | TRBV20-1
ASTVGSTDTQY | - | TRBV5-1
ASSLGNNGQF | - | TRBV7-4
ASSLAGGVRTEAF | - | TRBV5-6
ASSEARYGYT | - | TRBV6-1
ASSLQGTTYEQY | - | TRBV7-2
ASSGTVEDTQY | - | TRBV5-1
ASSPSLRAGGQETQY | TRBD2 | TRBV7-2
ASSYSMGAAGVDTEAF | - | TRBV6-5